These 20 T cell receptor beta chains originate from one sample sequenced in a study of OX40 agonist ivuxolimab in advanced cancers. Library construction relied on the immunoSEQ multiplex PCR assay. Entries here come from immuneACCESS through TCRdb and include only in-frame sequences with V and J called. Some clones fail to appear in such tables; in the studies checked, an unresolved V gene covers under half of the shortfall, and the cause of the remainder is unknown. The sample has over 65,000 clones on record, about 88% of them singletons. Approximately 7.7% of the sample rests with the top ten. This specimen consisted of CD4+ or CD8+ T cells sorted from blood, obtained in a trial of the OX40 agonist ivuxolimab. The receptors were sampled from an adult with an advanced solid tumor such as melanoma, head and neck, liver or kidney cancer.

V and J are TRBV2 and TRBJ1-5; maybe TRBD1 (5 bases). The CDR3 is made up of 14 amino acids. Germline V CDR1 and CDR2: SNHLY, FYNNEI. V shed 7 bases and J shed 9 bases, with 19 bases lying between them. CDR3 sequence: CASKLGTANGPQHF. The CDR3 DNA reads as TGTGCCAGCAAGCTCGGGACGGCTAATGGGCCCCAGCATTTT. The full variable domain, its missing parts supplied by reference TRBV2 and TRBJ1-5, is EPEVTQTPSHQVTQMGQEVILRCVPISNHLYFYWYRQILGQKVEFLVSFYNNEISEKSEIFDDQFSVERPDGSNFTLKIRSTKLEDSAMYFCASKLGTANGPQHFGDGTRLSIL.

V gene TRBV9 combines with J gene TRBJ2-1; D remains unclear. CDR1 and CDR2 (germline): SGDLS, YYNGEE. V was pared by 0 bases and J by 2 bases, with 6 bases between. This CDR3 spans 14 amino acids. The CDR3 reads CASSVGATYNEQFF. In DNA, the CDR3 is TGTGCCAGCAGCGTAGGGGCAACCTACAATGAGCAGTTCTTC.

The CDR3 DNA is TGTGCCAGCAGGGGGACGGGAAGATCATATGGCTACACCTTC. It yields the protein CASRGTGRSYGYTF. This chain joins TRBV28 and TRBJ1-2, with D possibly TRBD1 on 5 matching bases. The CDR3 extends over 14 amino acids. Per the germline V gene, CDR1 is MDHEN and CDR2 is SYDVKM. Deletions cut 6 bases from V and 5 bases from J, with 16 bases between.

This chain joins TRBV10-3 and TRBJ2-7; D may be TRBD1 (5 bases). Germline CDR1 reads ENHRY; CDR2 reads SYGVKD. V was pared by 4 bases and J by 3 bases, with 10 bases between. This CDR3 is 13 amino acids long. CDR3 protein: CAISVPDNYEQYF. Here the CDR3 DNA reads TGTGCCATCAGTGTTCCGGACAACTACGAGCAGTACTTC.

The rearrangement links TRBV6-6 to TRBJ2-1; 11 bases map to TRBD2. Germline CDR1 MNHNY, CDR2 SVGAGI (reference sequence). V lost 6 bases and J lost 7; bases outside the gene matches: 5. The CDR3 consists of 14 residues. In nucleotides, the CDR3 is TGTGCCAGCAGGGCGACTAGCGGGACTAATGAGCAGTTCTTC. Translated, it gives CASRATSGTNEQFF.

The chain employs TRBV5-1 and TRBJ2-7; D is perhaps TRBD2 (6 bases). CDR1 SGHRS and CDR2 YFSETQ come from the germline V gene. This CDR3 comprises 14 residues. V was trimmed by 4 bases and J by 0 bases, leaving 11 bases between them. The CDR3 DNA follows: TGCGCCAGCAGCCGGGACGGGAGCTCCTACGAGCAGTACTTC. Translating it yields CASSRDGSSYEQYF.

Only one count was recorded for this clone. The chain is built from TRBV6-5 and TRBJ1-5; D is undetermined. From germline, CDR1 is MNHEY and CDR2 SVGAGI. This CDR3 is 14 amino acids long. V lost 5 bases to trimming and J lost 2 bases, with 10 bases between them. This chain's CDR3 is CASSENGGNQPQHF. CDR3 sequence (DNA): TGTGCCAGCAGTGAAAACGGCGGCAATCAGCCCCAGCATTTT.

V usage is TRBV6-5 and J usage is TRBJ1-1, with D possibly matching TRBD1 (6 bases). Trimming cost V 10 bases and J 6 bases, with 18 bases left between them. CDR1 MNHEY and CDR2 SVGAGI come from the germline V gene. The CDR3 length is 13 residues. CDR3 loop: CAIREGGRSEAFF. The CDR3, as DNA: TGTGCCATCAGGGAGGGGGGGCGATCTGAAGCTTTCTTT.

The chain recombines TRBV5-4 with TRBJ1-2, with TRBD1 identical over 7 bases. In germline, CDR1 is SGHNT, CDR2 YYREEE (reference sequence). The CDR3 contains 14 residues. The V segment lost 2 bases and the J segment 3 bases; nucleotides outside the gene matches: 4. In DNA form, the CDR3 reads TGTGCCAGCAGCTTAGGAGGGGGCGACTATGGCTACACCTTC. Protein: CASSLGGGDYGYTF. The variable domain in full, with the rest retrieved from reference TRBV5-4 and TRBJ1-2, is ETGVTQSPTHLIKTRGQQVTLRCSSQSGHNTVSWYQQALGQGPQFIFQYYREEENGRGNFPPRFSGLQFPNYSSELNVNALELDDSALYLCASSLGGGDYGYTFGSGTRLTVV.

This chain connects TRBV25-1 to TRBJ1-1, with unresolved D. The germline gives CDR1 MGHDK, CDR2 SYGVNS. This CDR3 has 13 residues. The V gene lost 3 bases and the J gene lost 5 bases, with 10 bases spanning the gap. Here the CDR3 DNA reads TGTGCCAGCAGTGAGTCTGGGAGGACTGAAGCTTTCTTT. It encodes CASSESGRTEAFF.

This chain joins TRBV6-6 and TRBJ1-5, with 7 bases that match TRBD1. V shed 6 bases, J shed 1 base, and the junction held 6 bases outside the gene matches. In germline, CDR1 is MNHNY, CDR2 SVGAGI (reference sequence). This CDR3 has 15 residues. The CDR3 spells CASRKQGGSNQPQHF. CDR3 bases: TGTGCCAGCAGGAAGCAGGGGGGCAGCAATCAGCCCCAGCATTTT.

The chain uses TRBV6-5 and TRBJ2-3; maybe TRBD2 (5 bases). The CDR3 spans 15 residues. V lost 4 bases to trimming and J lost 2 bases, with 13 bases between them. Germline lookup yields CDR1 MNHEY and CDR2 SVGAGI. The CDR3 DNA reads TGTGCCAGCAGTTCCCCGGGGAGCAACACAGATACGCAGTATTTT. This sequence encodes CASSSPGSNTDTQYF.

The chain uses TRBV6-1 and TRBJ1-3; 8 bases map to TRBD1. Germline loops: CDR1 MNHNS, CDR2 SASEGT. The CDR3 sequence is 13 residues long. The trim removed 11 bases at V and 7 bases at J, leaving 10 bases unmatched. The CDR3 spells CAPRDRSWNTIYF. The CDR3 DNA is TGTGCCCCCCGGGACAGGTCGTGGAACACCATATATTTT.

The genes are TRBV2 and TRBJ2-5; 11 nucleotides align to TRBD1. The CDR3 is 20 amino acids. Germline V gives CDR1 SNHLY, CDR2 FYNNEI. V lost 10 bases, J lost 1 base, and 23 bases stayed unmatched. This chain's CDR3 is CATLRAGTGGNSGGQETQYF. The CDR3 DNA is TGTGCCACCCTAAGGGCCGGGACAGGGGGTAATAGCGGGGGCCAAGAGACCCAGTACTTC.

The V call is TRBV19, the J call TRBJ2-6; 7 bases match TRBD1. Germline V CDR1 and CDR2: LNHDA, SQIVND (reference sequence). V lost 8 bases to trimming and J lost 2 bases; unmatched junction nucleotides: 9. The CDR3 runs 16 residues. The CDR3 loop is CASYLQGTAGANVLTF. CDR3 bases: TGTGCCAGTTACTTACAGGGGACAGCTGGGGCCAACGTCCTGACTTTC.

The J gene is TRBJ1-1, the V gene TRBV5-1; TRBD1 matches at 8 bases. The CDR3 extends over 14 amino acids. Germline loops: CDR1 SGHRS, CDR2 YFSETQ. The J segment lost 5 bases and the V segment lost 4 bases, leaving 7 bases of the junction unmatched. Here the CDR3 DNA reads TGCGCCAGCAGCCTCCGGGACAGGCGGACTGAAGCTTTCTTT. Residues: CASSLRDRRTEAFF.

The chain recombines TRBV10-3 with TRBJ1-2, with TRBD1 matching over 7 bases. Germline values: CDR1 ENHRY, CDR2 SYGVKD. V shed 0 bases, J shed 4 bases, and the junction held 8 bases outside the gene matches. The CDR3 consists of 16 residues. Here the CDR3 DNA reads TGTGCCATCAGTGAGTCTTTTCCAGGGACAGCCTATGGCTACACCTTC. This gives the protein CAISESFPGTAYGYTF.

This CDR3 is CSVDRGLNTEAFF. CDR3 DNA sequence: TGCAGCGTTGATCGGGGCTTAAACACTGAAGCTTTCTTT. The chain uses TRBV29-1 and TRBJ1-1; perhaps TRBD1 as D (5 bases). The CDR3 contains 13 residues. Germline V gene lookup returns CDR1 SQVTM and CDR2 ANQGSEA. Between the trimmed V and J ends, which lost 3 bases and 2 bases, there was a span of 10 bases.

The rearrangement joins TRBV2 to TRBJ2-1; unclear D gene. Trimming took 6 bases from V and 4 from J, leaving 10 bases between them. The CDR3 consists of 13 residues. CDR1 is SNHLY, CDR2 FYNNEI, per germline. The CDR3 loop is CASRDGRYNEQFF. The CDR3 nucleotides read TGTGCCAGCAGAGACGGGCGTTACAATGAGCAGTTCTTC.

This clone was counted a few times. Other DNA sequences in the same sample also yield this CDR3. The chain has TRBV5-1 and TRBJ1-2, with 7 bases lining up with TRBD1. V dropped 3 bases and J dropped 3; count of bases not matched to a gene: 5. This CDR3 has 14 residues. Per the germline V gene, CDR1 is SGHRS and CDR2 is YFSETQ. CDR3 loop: CASSSLTGDYGYTF. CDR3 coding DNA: TGCGCCAGCAGCTCCCTCACAGGGGACTATGGCTACACCTTC.